The present TCR beta chain was sequenced within a study of regulatory T cells in long-lasting Graves disease. Findings and limits, study-wide: Rather than thyroid tissue, only peripheral blood underwent study.

Arm-PCR with iRepertoire HTBI primers amplified the CDR3 regions for these TCR beta libraries. TCRdb used MiXCR to reprocess the multiplex PCR reads, holding one entry per CDR3 protein. The repertoire holds approximately 400,000 distinct CDR3 sequences, with around 14% as singletons. The germline gives CDR1 LGHNT, CDR2 FRNRAP. The ends were cut back, 4 bases at V and 3 bases at J, with 15 bases in the middle. The CDR3 spans 16 residues. The time point is: newly diagnosed GD, antithyroid drugs for less than 3 months. Scientists built the TCR library using RNA that was extracted from PBMCs. Ten or more counts support this clonotype. The target antigen is unknown. This sample was also put to use in a study of T cells in Graves' hyperthyroidism and ophthalmopathy.

The rearrangement uses TRBV12-5 and TRBJ2-2, with D unresolved. This receptor was obtained from a woman in her 30s with Graves disease. The source material was peripheral blood mononuclear cells (PBMCs), sampled at new diagnosis, from a patient treated with antithyroid drugs. In DNA form, the CDR3 reads TGTGCTAGTGGTTCCCCTGACGGAATTGACACCGGGGAGCTGTTTTTT. As protein: CASGSPDGIDTGELFF.